The clone carrying this TCR beta chain was observed a few times. Its antigen is not identified. This specimen belongs to a study of OX40 agonist ivuxolimab in advanced cancers. In the study overall: Ivuxolimab, an agonistic anti-OX40 (CD134) antibody, was given to patients. Two cutaneous melanoma patients and one hepatocellular carcinoma patient, three in all, had partial responses. Notes on the study in general: There was clonal expansion of CD4+ and CD8+ blood T cells by week 6 at 0.1 to 3.0 mg/kg.

Clones were sequenced by immunoSEQ multiplex PCR, and TCRdb holds only the in-frame ones, with some missing. The sample includes just over 95,000 clones, 70% to 85% of them seen just once. The V and J ends lost 4 bases and 5 bases, in that order; junction bases with no gene match: 10. The CDR3 is 15 amino acids. Germline loops: CDR1 LNHDA, CDR2 SQIVND (reference sequence). The chain couples TRBV19 to TRBJ2-5; 7 nucleotides agree with TRBD1. Material: CD4+ or CD8+ T cells sorted from blood, obtained in a trial of the OX40 agonist ivuxolimab. The TCR sequence derives from an adult with an advanced solid tumor such as melanoma, head and neck, liver or kidney cancer. The CDR3 loop is CASSTRDSLWETQYF. For the CDR3, the DNA is TGTGCCAGTAGTACCCGGGACAGCCTGTGGGAGACCCAGTACTTC.